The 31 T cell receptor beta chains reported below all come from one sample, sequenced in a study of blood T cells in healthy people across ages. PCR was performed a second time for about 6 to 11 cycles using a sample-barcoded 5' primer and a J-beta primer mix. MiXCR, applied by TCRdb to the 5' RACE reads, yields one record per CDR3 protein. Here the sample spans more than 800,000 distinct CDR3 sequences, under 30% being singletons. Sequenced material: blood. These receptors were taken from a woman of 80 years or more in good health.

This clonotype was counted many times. The CDR3, as DNA: TGTGCCAGCAGCCCCCAGCGGGGGATGGGCTATGGCTACACCTTC. Translation: CASSPQRGMGYGYTF. The chain uses TRBV4-2 and TRBJ1-2, with TRBD1 as a possible D gene (5 bases). This CDR3 region has 15 residues. Germline lookup yields CDR1 LGHNA and CDR2 YNFKEQ. V lost 4 bases to trimming and J lost 4 bases, with 16 bases between them.

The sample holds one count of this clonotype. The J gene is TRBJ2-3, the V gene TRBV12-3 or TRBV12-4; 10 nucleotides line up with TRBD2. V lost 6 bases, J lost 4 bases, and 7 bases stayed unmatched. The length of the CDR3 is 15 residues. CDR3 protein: CASSPSGGHADTQYF. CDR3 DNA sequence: TGTGCCAGCAGCCCTAGCGGGGGACACGCAGATACGCAGTATTTT.

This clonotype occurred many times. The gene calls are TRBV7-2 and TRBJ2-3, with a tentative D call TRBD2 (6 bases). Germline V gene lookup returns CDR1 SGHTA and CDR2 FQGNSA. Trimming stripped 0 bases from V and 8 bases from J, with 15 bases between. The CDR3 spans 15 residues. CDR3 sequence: CASSLANGRSGTQYF. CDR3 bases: TGTGCCAGCAGCTTAGCGAATGGGAGGTCAGGTACGCAGTATTTT.

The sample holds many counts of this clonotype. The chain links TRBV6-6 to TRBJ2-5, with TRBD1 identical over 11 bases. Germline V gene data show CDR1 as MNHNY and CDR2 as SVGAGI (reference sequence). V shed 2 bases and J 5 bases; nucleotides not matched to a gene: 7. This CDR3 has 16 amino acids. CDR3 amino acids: CASSYVGQGAMETQYF. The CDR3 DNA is TGTGCCAGCAGTTACGTAGGACAGGGGGCGATGGAGACCCAGTACTTC.

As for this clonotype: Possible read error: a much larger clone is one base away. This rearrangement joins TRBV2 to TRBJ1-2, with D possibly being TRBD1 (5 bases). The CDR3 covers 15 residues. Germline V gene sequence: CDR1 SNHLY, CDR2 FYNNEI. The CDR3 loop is CASSEIGERNYGCTF. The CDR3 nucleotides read TGTGCCAGCAGTGAAATAGGGGAACGAAACTATGGCTGCACCTTC. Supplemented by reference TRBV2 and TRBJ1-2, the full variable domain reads EPEVTQTPSHQVTQMGQEVILRCVPISNHLYFYWYRQILGQKVEFLVSFYNNEISEKSEIFDDQFSVERPDGSNFTLKIRSTKLEDSAMYFCASSEIGERNYGCTFGSGTRLTVV.

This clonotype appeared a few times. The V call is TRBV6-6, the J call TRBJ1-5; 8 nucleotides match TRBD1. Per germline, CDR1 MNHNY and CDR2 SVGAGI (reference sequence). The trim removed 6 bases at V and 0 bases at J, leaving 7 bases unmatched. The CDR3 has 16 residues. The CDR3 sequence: CASRDRVSYSNQPQHF. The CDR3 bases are TGTGCCAGCAGGGACAGGGTTAGCTATAGCAATCAGCCCCAGCATTTT.

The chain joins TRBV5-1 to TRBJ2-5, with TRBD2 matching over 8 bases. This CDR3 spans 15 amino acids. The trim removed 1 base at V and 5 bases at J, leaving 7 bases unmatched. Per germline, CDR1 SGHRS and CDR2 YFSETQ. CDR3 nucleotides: TGCGCCAGCAGCTTGTACGGGGGGGCAGATGAGACCCAGTACTTC. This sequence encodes CASSLYGGADETQYF.

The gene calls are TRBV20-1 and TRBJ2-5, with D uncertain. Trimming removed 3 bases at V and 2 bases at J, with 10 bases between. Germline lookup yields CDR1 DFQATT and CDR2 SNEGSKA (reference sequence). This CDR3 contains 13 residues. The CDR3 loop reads CSASSPDQETQYF. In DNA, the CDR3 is TGCAGTGCTAGCTCACCGGATCAAGAGACCCAGTACTTC.

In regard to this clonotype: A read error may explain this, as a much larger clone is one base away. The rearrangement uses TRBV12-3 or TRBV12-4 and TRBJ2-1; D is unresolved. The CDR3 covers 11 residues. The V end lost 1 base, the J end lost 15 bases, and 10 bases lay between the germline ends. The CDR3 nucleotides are TGTGCCAGCAGTTTAGGAGTGGGGTCGTTCTTC. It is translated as CASSLGVGSFF.

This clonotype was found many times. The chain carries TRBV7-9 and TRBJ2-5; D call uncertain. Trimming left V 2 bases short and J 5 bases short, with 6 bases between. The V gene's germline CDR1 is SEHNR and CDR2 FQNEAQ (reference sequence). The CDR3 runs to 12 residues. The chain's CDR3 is CASSLFGETQYF. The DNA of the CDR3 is TGTGCCAGCAGCTTATTTGGGGAGACCCAGTACTTC. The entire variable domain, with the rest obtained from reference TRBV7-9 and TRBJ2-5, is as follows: DTGVSQNPRHKITKRGQNVTFRCDPISEHNRLYWYRQTLGQGPEFLTYFQNEAQLEKSRLLSDRFSAERPKGSFSTLEIQRTEQGDSAMYLCASSLFGETQYFGPGTRLLVL.

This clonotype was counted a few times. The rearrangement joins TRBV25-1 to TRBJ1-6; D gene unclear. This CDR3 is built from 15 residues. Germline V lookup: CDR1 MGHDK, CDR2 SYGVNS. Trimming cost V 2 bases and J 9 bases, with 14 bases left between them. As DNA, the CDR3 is TGTGCCAGCAGTGAACGTGTCAGAAGTTTTTCACCCCTCCACTTT. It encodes CASSERVRSFSPLHF.

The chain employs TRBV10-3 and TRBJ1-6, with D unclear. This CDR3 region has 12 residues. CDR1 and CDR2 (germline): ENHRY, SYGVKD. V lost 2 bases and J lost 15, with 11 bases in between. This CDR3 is CAISEELKILHF. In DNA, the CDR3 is TGTGCCATCAGTGAGGAACTTAAGATCCTCCACTTT.

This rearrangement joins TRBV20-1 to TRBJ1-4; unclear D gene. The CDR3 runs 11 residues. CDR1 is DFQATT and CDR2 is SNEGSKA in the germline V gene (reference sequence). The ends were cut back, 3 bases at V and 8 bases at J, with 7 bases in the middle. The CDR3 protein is CSARKREKLFF. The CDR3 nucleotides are TGCAGTGCTAGGAAAAGGGAAAAACTGTTTTTT.

CDR3 in DNA: TGTGCCAGCAGCTATTTAGAGACTAGCGACATTCAGTACTTC. This codes for CASSYLETSDIQYF. The gene calls are TRBV4-2 and TRBJ2-7; TRBD2 matches at 8 bases. The end of the DNA is better explained by TRBJ2-4, so the J call may be wrong. The germline CDR1 and CDR2 sequences are LGHNA and YNFKEQ. The CDR3 runs 14 residues.

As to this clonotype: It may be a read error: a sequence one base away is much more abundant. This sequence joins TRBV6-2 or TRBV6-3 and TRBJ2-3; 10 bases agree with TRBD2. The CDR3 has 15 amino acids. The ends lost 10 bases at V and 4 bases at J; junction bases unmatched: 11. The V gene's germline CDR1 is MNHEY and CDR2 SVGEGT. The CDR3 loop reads CATHGSGGAADTQYF. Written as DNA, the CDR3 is TGTGCCACCCACGGCAGCGGGGGGGCTGCAGATACGCAGTATTTT.

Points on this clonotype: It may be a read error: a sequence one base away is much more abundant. CDR3 nucleotides: TGTGCCAGCAGTGAAGCGAGCGGGGCCTACAATGAGCAGTACTTC. As protein: CASSEASGAYNEQYF. This chain joins TRBV2 and TRBJ2-1, with 7 nucleotides matching TRBD2. The J call may be in error: the DNA end matches TRBJ2-7 better. This CDR3 comprises 15 residues. Germline V gives CDR1 SNHLY, CDR2 FYNNEI.

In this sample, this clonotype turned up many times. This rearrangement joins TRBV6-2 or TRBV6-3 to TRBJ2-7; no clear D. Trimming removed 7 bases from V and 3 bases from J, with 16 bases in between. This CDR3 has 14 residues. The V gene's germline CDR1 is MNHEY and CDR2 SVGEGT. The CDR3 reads CASTGSRVNYEQYF. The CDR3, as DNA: TGTGCCAGCACCGGATCTAGGGTCAACTACGAGCAGTACTTC.

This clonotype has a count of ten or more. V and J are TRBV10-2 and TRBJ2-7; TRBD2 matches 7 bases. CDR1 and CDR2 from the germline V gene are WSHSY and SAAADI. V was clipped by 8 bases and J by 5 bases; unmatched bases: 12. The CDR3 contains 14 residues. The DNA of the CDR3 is TGCGCCAGCGGGGAGGGTGCGAGACTAAACGAGCAGTACTTC. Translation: CASGEGARLNEQYF.

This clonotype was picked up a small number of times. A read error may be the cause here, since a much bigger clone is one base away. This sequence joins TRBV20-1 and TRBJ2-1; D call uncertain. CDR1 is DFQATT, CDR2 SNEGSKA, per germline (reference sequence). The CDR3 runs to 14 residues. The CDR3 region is CSATRSGPYNGQFF. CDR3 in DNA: TGCAGTGCAACTCGGTCGGGCCCCTACAATGGGCAGTTCTTC.

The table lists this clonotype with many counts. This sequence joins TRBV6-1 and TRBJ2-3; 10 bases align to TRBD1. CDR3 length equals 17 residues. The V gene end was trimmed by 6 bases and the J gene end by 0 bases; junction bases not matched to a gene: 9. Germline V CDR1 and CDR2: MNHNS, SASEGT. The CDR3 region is CASRPTGTGESTDTQYF. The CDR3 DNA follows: TGTGCCAGCAGACCTACCGGGACAGGGGAGAGCACAGATACGCAGTATTTT.

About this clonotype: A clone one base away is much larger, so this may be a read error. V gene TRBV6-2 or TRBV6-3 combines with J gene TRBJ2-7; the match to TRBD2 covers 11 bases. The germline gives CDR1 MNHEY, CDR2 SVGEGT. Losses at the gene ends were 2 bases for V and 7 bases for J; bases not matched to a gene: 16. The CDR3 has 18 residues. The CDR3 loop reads CASSYGALAGATYNEQYF. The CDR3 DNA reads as TGTGCCAGCAGTTACGGAGCACTAGCGGGGGCAACCTACAATGAGCAGTACTTC.

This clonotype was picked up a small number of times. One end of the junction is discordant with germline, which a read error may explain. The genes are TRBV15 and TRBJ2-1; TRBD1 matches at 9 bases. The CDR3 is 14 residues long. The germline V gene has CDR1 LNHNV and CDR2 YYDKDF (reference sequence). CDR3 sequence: CATSRGQGYNERFF. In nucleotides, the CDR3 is TGTGCCACCAGCAGGGGACAGGGCTACAATGAGCGGTTCTTC.

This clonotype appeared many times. CDR3 in DNA: TGTGCCAGCAGCTTGGTCGCAGTTAACTATGGCTACACCTTC. As protein: CASSLVAVNYGYTF. The chain has TRBV5-5 and TRBJ1-2; D gene uncertain. Germline CDR1 reads SGHKS; CDR2 reads YYEKEE (reference sequence). Trimming took 0 bases from V and 1 from J, leaving 7 bases between them. This CDR3 region has 14 residues. The full variable domain, completed using reference TRBV5-5 and TRBJ1-2, is DAGVTQSPTHLIKTRGQQVTLRCSPISGHKSVSWYQQVLGQGPQFIFQYYEKEERGRGNFPDRFSARQFPNYSSELNVNALLLGDSALYLCASSLVAVNYGYTFGSGTRLTVV.

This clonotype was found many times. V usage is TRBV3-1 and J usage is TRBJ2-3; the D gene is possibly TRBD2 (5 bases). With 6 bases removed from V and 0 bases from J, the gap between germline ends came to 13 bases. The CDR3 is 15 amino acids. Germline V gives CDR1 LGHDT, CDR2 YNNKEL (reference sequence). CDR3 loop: CASRRRDISTDTQYF. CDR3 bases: TGTGCCAGCAGGAGACGGGATATTAGCACAGATACGCAGTATTTT.

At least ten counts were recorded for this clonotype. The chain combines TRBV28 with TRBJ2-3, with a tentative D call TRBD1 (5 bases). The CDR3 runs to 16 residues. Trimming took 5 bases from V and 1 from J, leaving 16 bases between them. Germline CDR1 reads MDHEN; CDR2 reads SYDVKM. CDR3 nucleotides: TGTGCCAGCAGTCCCCTGAAAGGGGCCGGCACAGATACGCAGTATTTT. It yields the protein CASSPLKGAGTDTQYF.

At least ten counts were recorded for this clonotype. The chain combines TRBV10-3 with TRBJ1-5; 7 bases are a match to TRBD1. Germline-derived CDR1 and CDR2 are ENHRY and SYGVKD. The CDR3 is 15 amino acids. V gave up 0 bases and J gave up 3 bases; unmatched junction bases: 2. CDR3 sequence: CAISESDRDNQPQHF. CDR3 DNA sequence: TGTGCCATCAGTGAGTCCGACAGGGACAATCAGCCCCAGCATTTT.

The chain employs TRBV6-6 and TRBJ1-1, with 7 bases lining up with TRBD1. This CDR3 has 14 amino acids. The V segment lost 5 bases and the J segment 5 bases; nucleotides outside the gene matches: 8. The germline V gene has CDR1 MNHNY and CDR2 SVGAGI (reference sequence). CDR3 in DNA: TGTGCCAGCAGTACGCCAGGGACAGAAACTGAAGCTTTCTTT. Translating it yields CASSTPGTETEAFF.

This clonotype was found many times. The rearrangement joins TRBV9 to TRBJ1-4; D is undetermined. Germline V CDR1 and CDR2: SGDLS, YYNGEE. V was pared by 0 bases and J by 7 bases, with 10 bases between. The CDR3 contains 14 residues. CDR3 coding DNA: TGTGCCAGCAGCGTAGGGGCAGTAGGTGAAAAACTGTTTTTT. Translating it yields CASSVGAVGEKLFF.

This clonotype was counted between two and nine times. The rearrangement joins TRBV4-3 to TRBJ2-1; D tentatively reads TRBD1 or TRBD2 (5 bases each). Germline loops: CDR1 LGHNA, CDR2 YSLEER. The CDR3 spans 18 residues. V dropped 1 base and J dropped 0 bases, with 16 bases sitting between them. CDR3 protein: CASSQGGPAESSYNEQFF. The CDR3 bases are TGCGCCAGCAGCCAAGGGGGACCAGCGGAGAGCTCCTACAATGAGCAGTTCTTC.

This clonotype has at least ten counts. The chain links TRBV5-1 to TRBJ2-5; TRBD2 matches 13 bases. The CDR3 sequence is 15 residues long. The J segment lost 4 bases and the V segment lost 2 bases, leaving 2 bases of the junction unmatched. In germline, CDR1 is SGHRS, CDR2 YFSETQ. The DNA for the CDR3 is TGCGCCAGCAGCTTAGGGACTAGCGGGGTAGAGACCCAGTACTTC. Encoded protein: CASSLGTSGVETQYF.

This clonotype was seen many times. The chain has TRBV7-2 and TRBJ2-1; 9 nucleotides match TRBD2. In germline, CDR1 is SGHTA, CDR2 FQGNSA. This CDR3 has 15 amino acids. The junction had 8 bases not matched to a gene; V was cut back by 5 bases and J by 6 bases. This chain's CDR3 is CASSQRGARVNEQFF. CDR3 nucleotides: TGTGCCAGCAGCCAGCGGGGGGCTCGGGTCAATGAGCAGTTCTTC.